Described below is a single TCR beta chain sequence and its context. What this receptor recognizes is not known. Per-base quality was not reported, and no clone a single base away is much larger than it. The cohort comprised around 690 healthy bone marrow donors. At the time of sampling, all cohort members were nominally healthy, though unrecorded immune exposures were likely present. The donor was CMV seropositive and belonged to the group of 250 to 300 seropositive cohort members. A peripheral blood sample was provided by each donor, and peripheral blood mononuclear cells were used for TCR beta sequencing. Genomic DNA was extracted from the blood cell samples with the Qiagen DNeasy Blood Extraction Kit. The method was the immunoSEQ multiplex PCR assay. For the multiplex PCR, a mixture combining 60 forward primers for TCR Vbeta segments and 13 reverse primers for TCR Jbeta segments was used. The CDR3 region of rearranged TCR beta genes was amplified from genomic DNA by a multiplex PCR assay. The Illumina HiSeq System was used to sequence the amplified TCR beta libraries as 87-base-pair reads. The study's own analysis went as follows. In a later analysis, some 80 million unique TCR beta chains were counted across the roughly 670 repertoires, and roughly 9.9 million of these chains were shared by at least two donors. Raw reads were error-corrected and collapsed into unique sequences by a nearest-neighbor algorithm in which closely related sequences were merged to remove PCR and sequencing errors. CDR3 sequences were aligned to IMGT reference sequences to assign V, D and J gene segments. Each retained sequence needed at least a six-nucleotide match to both a V gene segment and a J gene segment. A rearrangement was called productive if the CDR3 had no stop codons and remained in frame with V and J, and every other rearrangement was called non-productive. Following IMGT convention, CDR3 was defined as the stretch from the second conserved V-encoded cysteine up to the conserved J-encoded phenylalanine. The earlier analysis of about 530 of the donors excluded any sequence lacking an unambiguous match to a single V gene segment. In an earlier analysis of approximately 550 of the donors, V segments were called functional above 56.7% productive rearrangements and were called segregating when the between-donor standard deviation exceeded 5%. A statistical classification framework was built to diagnose cytomegalovirus status from the catalog of TCR beta chain sequences. V and J gene assignment, in a later analysis, came from comparing TCR nucleotide sequences with IMGT/GENE-DB human TR gene sequences. A later analysis assigned CDR3 sequences and most-parsimonious VDJ recombination scenarios with the TCRdist pipeline. A later analysis defined each TCR beta chain by its CDR3 amino acid sequence plus V-gene family, and excluded reads lacking a unique V-gene family. To address suspected cross-contamination and a sequencing artifact, a later analysis removed several hundred highly shared, low-generation-probability nucleotide sequences. A later analysis calculated a clonal expansion index for each public chain from normalized within-repertoire ranks of inferred template counts. A later analysis computed generation probabilities with a VDJ recombination model fitted to out-of-frame rearrangements, and checked the results against IGoR. A later analysis scored TCR-TCR, TCR-HLA and TCR-CMV co-occurrence with hypergeometric tests, applying a repertoire-size bias correction to TCR pairs. False discovery rates were estimated in a later analysis by permuting HLA or CMV assignments 20 times. A later analysis grouped co-occurring TCRs with DBSCAN, adding TCRdist sequence similarity when clustering within HLA-allele-positive subsets. Co-occurrence clustering excluded repertoires with fewer than 30,000 or more than 120,000 public chains, plus five with anomalous nucleotide sharing. What TCRdb holds here is the immuneACCESS table cut down to in-frame rearrangements. Part of the clones is not present; checked against another copy, under half of the missing clones reflect an unresolved V gene, and the others are unexplained. V and J calls and clone size are those listed in that table; D and trimming were worked out from the DNA. The sample yields around 160,000 clones; roughly 77% were counted once. Of the sample, approximately 2.9% falls within the top ten clones.

V ends up 2 bases short and J 4 bases short, with an unmatched junction base count of 9. Taken from cysteine to phenylalanine, the CDR3 has 17 residues. Here the CDR3 DNA is all that survives: 51 bases in frame from base 1. The germline V gene sets CDR1 to SGHAT and CDR2 to FQNNGV. The sample originates from a study of cytomegalovirus exposure and HLA in healthy donors listed by TCRdb under 2017. Regarding the study in general: An earlier analysis of several hundred of the donors reported 276 Gb of sequence data and around 100 million unique TCR beta sequences obtained from 180 million or so T cells. The number of typed donors differed by locus: 629-630 for A, B, C, DRB1 and DQB1; 500 to 550 for DQA1; 606 for DPA1; and around 470 for DPB1. Rather than drawing on any new phenotypic data, the later analysis identified candidate immune exposures from TCR beta sequences and the way those sequences occurred across donors. An earlier analysis of 500 to 750 of the donors applied high-throughput TCR beta sequencing to assess whether each TCR beta V gene segment acted as functional or pseudogenic. The study combined high-throughput TCR immunosequencing, statistical association of individual TCRs with disease status, and machine learning to predict cytomegalovirus infection status. A separate validation cohort of 90 to 150 different subjects was used in addition to the roughly 640-subject first cohort. The genetic ancestry cluster associated with self-reported Caucasian donors included over 65% of the 350 to 500 genotyped donors. A later genetic analysis took genome-wide SNP genotypes for about 55% of the roughly 700 donors and used that subset as a discovery cohort. To study patterns of TCR occurrence, a later analysis re-analyzed previously published TCR beta repertoires from 666 donors and added high-resolution HLA genotyping. HLA typing included class I and class II loci at four-digit resolution. The study aimed to test whether signatures of past pathogen exposure could be identified by cataloging public T cell receptors. An early release that covered some 630 HLA-typed donors contained about 300 gigabases of sequencing data and about 93 million unique TCR sequences. The study used immunosequencing to profile the T cell repertoires of around 600 subjects and linked those repertoires to cytomegalovirus serostatus. Because of strong linkage in the cohort, roughly five DR-DQ haplotypes were treated as single units for association and clustering. Alongside the repertoire data, information on donor age, sex, ethnicity and CMV serostatus was compiled. Among 300 to 450 genotyped donors of the cohort, an average of roughly 240,000 unique TCR beta nucleotide sequences were sequenced per donor, 15% to 20% of them non-productive. Every discovery cohort repertoire had been produced on one sequencing platform. The study at large found these results: A cluster of highly shared sequence variants was judged likely to be a technical artifact of the sequencing pipeline. An earlier analysis of around 540 of the donors showed that most TCR beta V segments appeared in productive rearrangements either about 87% or about 30% of the time, which broadly matched IMGT annotations. In vitro tests confirmed that three of the cytomegalovirus-associated TCR beta chains recognize cytomegalovirus antigens. Roughly uniform sequencing depth across donors was assumed in presence/absence analyses, although this assumption may not hold. Compared with the roughly 670-donor mean, donors in an Asian-associated ancestry cluster had fewer N-insertions in productive TCRs, according to a later genetic analysis. According to a later analysis, most CMV-associated TCR beta chains appeared to be HLA-restricted, and the HLA associations seemed to be driven largely by CMV exposure. In a later analysis, HLA-associated TCR beta chains were found to be more clonally expanded and to have lower generation probabilities than equally common non-associated chains. Several of the top co-occurrence clusters appeared to be linked to parvovirus B19, influenza, CMV and Epstein-Barr virus, according to a later analysis. Assigning TCR associations to individual alleles was difficult when HLA alleles, especially DR and DQ, strongly co-occurred. A later analysis found that TCR association rates varied across HLA loci, with DRB1 alleles showing the most associated TCRs and HLA-C alleles the fewest. The study listed 150 to 200 TCR beta chains as associated with cytomegalovirus. The classifier was reported to diagnose cytomegalovirus status with high specificity and sensitivity in both the original cohort and the validation cohort. At a false discovery rate of 0.05, a later analysis linked 15,000 to 20,000 TCR beta sequences to specific HLA alleles. In this cohort, only TCR beta chains were sequenced, and detectable features were limited by the absence of alpha or paired-chain data. CMV serostatus was the only immune exposure information available for the cohort. A further reported finding was that TCR beta sequences accurately predicted the HLA-A and HLA-B alleles for most subjects in the first cohort. According to the authors, the approach could potentially be generalized to other disease states and immunological phenotypes. V-gene and J-gene trimming of TCR beta chains was associated with a missense DCLRE1C variant in a later genetic analysis, and the association was replicated in an independent cohort. Because the 87-base-pair reads could not distinguish some IMGT-functional V segments, including TRBV6-2 and TRBV6-3, those segments were excluded. Because HLA typing was unavailable for some donors at each locus, only the typed subset was used in association tests. Most TCR sequences were seen in very few donors, while some public TCRs were found in many individuals. Correlated functional status among segregating V segments might be attributable to linkage disequilibrium, but an unknown experimental factor could not be ruled out. About 17 rarely observed V segments, including chromosome 9 orphons, were excluded from the earlier analysis of approximately 500 of the donors because counts were too low.

Source material: PBMCs. The source is a middle-aged woman in good health and CMV-seropositive. The V gene is TRBV11-2 and the J gene is TRBJ2-2, with 8 junctional bases fitting TRBD2. DNA sequence: TGTGCCAGCAGCTTATTGCGCGGGGGGCCGGCCACCGGGGAGCTGTTTTTT. Translated, this is CASSLLRGGPATGELFF.